The 30 T cell receptor beta chains presented below share a single source sample, sequenced in a study of PD-1 blockade in classical Hodgkin lymphoma. In every patient, relapse followed autologous stem cell transplantation, while exposure to brentuximab vedotin differed. Sequencing used immunoSEQ multiplex PCR; TCRdb keeps in-frame clones, though not all of them. Of more than 140,000 clones detected, approximately 72% appear once; the ten largest clones hold about 9.2%. This sample comprised peripheral blood mononuclear cells (PBMCs), obtained before the second cycle of nivolumab. Receptors originate from a human donor with classical Hodgkin lymphoma.

This clone was found a few times. The CDR3, as DNA: TGTGCCAGCTCACCGCCTGCCGGGGCCATGGGGGAAGAGACCCAGTACTTC. Its protein product is CASSPPAGAMGEETQYF. The chain employs TRBV18 and TRBJ2-5; D might be TRBD1 or TRBD2, each matching 5 bases. This CDR3 has 17 residues. The ends were cut back, 3 bases at V and 3 bases at J, with 20 bases in the middle. CDR1 is KGHSH, CDR2 LQKENI, per germline.

V and J are TRBV19 and TRBJ1-1; no firm D call. From germline, CDR1 is LNHDA and CDR2 SQIVND (reference sequence). V shed 7 bases and J shed 4 bases, with 13 bases lying between them. This CDR3 spans 13 amino acids. The CDR3 loop is CASNPVWGTEAFF. The CDR3 DNA reads TGTGCCAGTAACCCCGTCTGGGGCACTGAAGCTTTCTTT.

The rearrangement joins TRBV27 to TRBJ2-3; tentatively, D is TRBD1 (5 bases). CDR1 and CDR2 from the germline V gene are MNHEY and SMNVEV (reference sequence). This CDR3 comprises 14 residues. The V and J ends lost 6 bases and 6 bases respectively, with 16 bases between them. The DNA for the CDR3 is TGTGCCAGCAGCGCACTACAGGACACGGATACGCAGTATTTT. Translation gives CASSALQDTDTQYF.

V is TRBV6-5 and J is TRBJ1-2; no reliable D call. Trimming took off 7 bases at V and 0 bases at J, with 12 bases between the two ends. Germline V gene lookup returns CDR1 MNHEY and CDR2 SVGAGI. The CDR3 consists of 14 residues. CDR3 nucleotides: TGTGCCAGCAAGTTTGGCAGAACTAACTATGGCTACACCTTC. Protein product: CASKFGRTNYGYTF.

The chain couples TRBV11-3 to TRBJ2-1; 9 bases match TRBD1. The V gene's germline CDR1 is SGHNT and CDR2 YENEEA. The CDR3 is 15 amino acids. Losses at the gene ends were 5 bases for V and 1 base for J; bases not matched to a gene: 3. In DNA, the CDR3 is TGTGCCAGCAGCCGAGGACAGGGGTCCTACAATGAGCAGTTCTTC. This sequence encodes CASSRGQGSYNEQFF.

The chain joins TRBV10-3 to TRBJ2-1; 10 bases are a match to TRBD2. Germline assignment: CDR1 ENHRY and CDR2 SYGVKD. The CDR3 spans 15 residues. Trimming cost V 6 bases and J 4 bases; bases outside gene matches: 6. Here the CDR3 DNA reads TGTGCCATCAGCCCCCTAGCGGGGGAGTACAATGAGCAGTTCTTC. Encoded protein: CAISPLAGEYNEQFF.

As for this clone: Other DNA sequences within the sample encode an identical CDR3. J is TRBJ2-6 and V is TRBV27, with unresolved D. CDR1 and CDR2 from the germline V gene are MNHEY and SMNVEV (reference sequence). The CDR3 loop spans 13 amino acids. The germline V and J ends were trimmed by 6 bases and 0 bases, with 3 bases remaining between them. In nucleotides, the CDR3 is TGTGCCAGCAGGGGCTCTGGGGCCAACGTCCTGACTTTC. This translates into CASRGSGANVLTF.

At least ten counts were recorded for this clone. The V and J genes are TRBV7-3 and TRBJ1-1; D uncertain. Germline V gene sequence: CDR1 SGHTA, CDR2 FQGTGA. The CDR3 is made up of 12 amino acids. Deletions cut 5 bases from V and 11 bases from J, with 15 bases between. The CDR3 region is CASSLNKGRAFF. In DNA form, the CDR3 reads TGTGCCAGCAGCCTAAACAAGGGAAGGGCTTTCTTT.

CDR3 DNA: TGTGCCATCAGCCAAGGACAGGACCACTATGGCTACACCTTC. Translating gives CAISQGQDHYGYTF. This rearrangement joins TRBV10-3 to TRBJ1-2; 7 nucleotides align to TRBD1. CDR1 and CDR2 from the germline V gene are ENHRY and SYGVKD. The CDR3 covers 14 residues. After removal of 6 bases from V and 3 bases from J, the junction contained 7 bases not matched to a gene.

This sequence joins TRBV7-2 and TRBJ1-3, with 9 bases fitting TRBD1. The CDR3 runs to 18 residues. Germline values: CDR1 SGHTA, CDR2 FQGNSA. The junction had 9 bases not matched to a gene; V was cut back by 2 bases and J by 1 base. The CDR3 nucleotides read TGTGCCAGCAGCTTATCACCCTACAGGGGGCTTTCTGGAAACACCATATATTTT. Residues: CASSLSPYRGLSGNTIYF. The variable domain in full, with the rest retrieved from reference TRBV7-2 and TRBJ1-3, is GAGVSQSPSNKVTEKGKDVELRCDPISGHTALYWYRQSLGQGLEFLIYFQGNSAPDKSGLPSDRFSAERTGGSVSTLTIQRTQQEDSAVYLCASSLSPYRGLSGNTIYFGEGSWLTVV.

In this sample, this clone turned up a few times. The chain recombines TRBV6-5 with TRBJ2-3; tentatively, D is TRBD2 (5 bases). Germline CDR1 and CDR2: MNHEY and SVGAGI. The CDR3 is 15 amino acids. V was pared by 5 bases and J by 1 base, with 13 bases between. The CDR3 nucleotides are TGTGCCAGCAGTACCCGCGGACTTGGCACAGATACGCAGTATTTT. Its translation: CASSTRGLGTDTQYF.

This clone was detected a few times. V and J are TRBV7-9 and TRBJ2-1, with D hard to call. Trimming left V 5 bases short and J 9 bases short, with 17 bases between. This CDR3 has 14 residues. Germline assignment: CDR1 SEHNR and CDR2 FQNEAQ (reference sequence). The CDR3 spells CASSVTLSGGEQFF. The CDR3 nucleotides are TGTGCCAGCAGCGTAACCCTGAGTGGCGGTGAGCAGTTCTTC. Combining the CDR3 with reference TRBV7-9 and TRBJ2-1 gives the whole variable domain DTGVSQNPRHKITKRGQNVTFRCDPISEHNRLYWYRQTLGQGPEFLTYFQNEAQLEKSRLLSDRFSAERPKGSFSTLEIQRTEQGDSAMYLCASSVTLSGGEQFFGPGTRLTVL.

This rearrangement joins TRBV7-9 to TRBJ1-3; no firm D call. This CDR3 contains 15 residues. V shed 1 base and J shed 0 bases, with 7 bases lying between them. CDR1 is SEHNR, CDR2 FQNEAQ, per germline (reference sequence). CDR3: CASSLGVYSGNTIYF. CDR3 nucleotide sequence: TGTGCCAGCAGCTTAGGTGTCTACTCTGGAAACACCATATATTTT.

This clone was observed once. This chain connects TRBV5-1 to TRBJ1-2; 8 bases map to TRBD1. CDR3 length: 15 amino acids. CDR1 is SGHRS, CDR2 YFSETQ, per germline. Trimming removed 2 bases from V and 4 bases from J; junction bases left unmatched: 7. The DNA for the CDR3 is TGCGCCAGCAGCTTAGGGACAGGAGGTGGCTATGGCTACACCTTC. It yields the protein CASSLGTGGGYGYTF.

The rearrangement links TRBV5-6 to TRBJ1-3; D remains unclear. CDR3 length equals 14 residues. The V gene lost 2 bases and the J gene lost 2 bases, with 8 bases spanning the gap. The V gene's germline CDR1 is SGHDT and CDR2 YYEEEE. CDR3 region: CASSLSPAGNTIYF. The CDR3, as DNA: TGTGCCAGCAGCTTATCCCCAGCTGGAAACACCATATATTTT.

J is TRBJ2-6 and V is TRBV18, with 7 bases fitting TRBD1. After removal of 2 bases from V and 9 bases from J, the junction contained 7 bases not matched to a gene. The CDR3 is made up of 15 amino acids. Germline loops: CDR1 KGHSH, CDR2 LQKENI. DNA for the CDR3: TGTGCCAGCTCACCAGGGGGCAGGGGGTTCAACGTCCTGACTTTC. Translating gives CASSPGGRGFNVLTF.

This clone has ten or more counts. This chain joins TRBV4-2 and TRBJ2-2; 11 bases fit TRBD1. Germline V CDR1 and CDR2: LGHNA, YNFKEQ. The ends lost 5 bases at V and 6 bases at J; junction bases unmatched: 5. This CDR3 is built from 15 residues. The CDR3 loop reads CASSLRGQGAGELFF. CDR3 nucleotide sequence: TGTGCCAGCAGCTTACGGGGACAGGGGGCCGGGGAGCTGTTTTTT.

This sequence joins TRBV5-1 and TRBJ1-4, with 7 bases matching TRBD1. The CDR3 consists of 15 residues. Unmatched junction bases numbered 4, after V lost 1 base and J lost 4 bases. CDR1 SGHRS and CDR2 YFSETQ come from the germline V gene. This CDR3 is CASSLTGTDNEKLFF. The CDR3 nucleotides read TGCGCCAGCAGCTTGACCGGGACAGATAATGAAAAACTGTTTTTT.

This clone was detected a few times. The V gene is TRBV16, the J gene TRBJ1-1; D is uncertain. The CDR3 has 14 amino acids. V lost 5 bases, J lost 1 base, and 11 bases lay in between. Germline V lookup: CDR1 KGHSY, CDR2 FQNENV. CDR3 loop: CASSTQIRNTEAFF. CDR3 nucleotides: TGTGCCAGCAGCACACAGATACGGAACACTGAAGCTTTCTTT.

The CDR3 loop is CASSLEITEAFF. In DNA form, the CDR3 reads TGTGCCAGCAGCCTCGAGATTACTGAAGCTTTCTTT. V is TRBV7-9 and J is TRBJ1-1; D is undetermined. With 5 bases removed from V and 5 bases from J, the gap between germline ends came to 9 bases. The germline V gene encodes CDR1 SEHNR and CDR2 FQNEAQ (reference sequence). The CDR3 totals 12 residues. Filled out from reference TRBV7-9 and TRBJ1-1, the complete variable domain reads DTGVSQNPRHKITKRGQNVTFRCDPISEHNRLYWYRQTLGQGPEFLTYFQNEAQLEKSRLLSDRFSAERPKGSFSTLEIQRTEQGDSAMYLCASSLEITEAFFGQGTRLTVV.

This clone was seen only a few times. The V gene is TRBV7-9, the J gene TRBJ1-2; tentatively, D is TRBD1 (6 bases). V dropped 2 bases and J dropped 1 base, with 11 bases sitting between them. Germline V gene lookup returns CDR1 SEHNR and CDR2 FQNEAQ (reference sequence). The CDR3 is made up of 15 amino acids. CDR3 bases: TGTGCCAGCAGCTTAACGGAGGGGGGTAACTATGGCTACACCTTC. Amino acid sequence: CASSLTEGGNYGYTF.

This clone was counted only a few times. The chain uses TRBV9 and TRBJ2-7, with unresolved D. Germline CDR1 reads SGDLS; CDR2 reads YYNGEE. V was pared by 3 bases and J by 2 bases, with 12 bases between. The CDR3 runs 14 residues. The CDR3 is CASSATSAAYEQYF. The DNA for the CDR3 is TGTGCCAGCAGCGCCACCAGCGCCGCCTACGAGCAGTACTTC. The whole variable domain, remainder taken from reference TRBV9 and TRBJ2-7, is DSGVTQTPKHLITATGQRVTLRCSPRSGDLSVYWYQQSLDQGLQFLIQYYNGEERAKGNILERFSAQQFPDLHSELNLSSLELGDSALYFCASSATSAAYEQYFGPGTRLTVT.

The chain carries TRBV9 and TRBJ2-1; D uncertain. Germline values: CDR1 SGDLS, CDR2 YYNGEE. V gave up 3 bases and J gave up 4 bases, with 5 bases separating them. The CDR3 has 12 residues. The CDR3 sequence: CASSGLYNEQFF. In DNA, the CDR3 is TGTGCCAGCAGCGGGTTATACAATGAGCAGTTCTTC.

The CDR3 sequence: CASSWTSGRFYEQYF. The CDR3 region has the DNA TGTGCCAGCAGTTGGACTAGCGGGAGGTTCTACGAGCAGTACTTC. The gene calls are TRBV27 and TRBJ2-7; 14 bases are a match to TRBD2. Germline CDR1 and CDR2: MNHEY and SMNVEV (reference sequence). V gave up 4 bases and J gave up 3 bases; unmatched junction bases: 2. The CDR3 spans 15 residues.

This chain joins TRBV30 and TRBJ2-1; D gene unclear. V was clipped by 3 bases and J by 8 bases, with 17 bases between them. Per the germline V gene, CDR1 is GTSNPN and CDR2 is SVGIG (reference sequence). The CDR3 sequence is 14 residues long. This CDR3 reads CAWSLEYGSDEQFF. CDR3 sequence (DNA): TGTGCCTGGAGCCTAGAGTATGGCAGCGATGAGCAGTTCTTC.

This clone has just a few counts. This chain joins TRBV7-9 and TRBJ2-2, with D perhaps assigned TRBD1 or TRBD2 (5 bases each). The CDR3 totals 16 residues. Trimming shortened V by 4 bases and J by 2 bases, and 14 bases separated the two germline ends. Germline values: CDR1 SEHNR, CDR2 FQNEAQ (reference sequence). CDR3 protein: CASSSLRDQNTGELFF. The CDR3 bases are TGTGCCAGCAGCTCCCTCCGGGACCAAAACACCGGGGAGCTGTTTTTT.

This rearrangement joins TRBV6-5 to TRBJ2-5; D uncertain. Germline loops: CDR1 MNHEY, CDR2 SVGAGI. V lost 6 bases, J lost 9 bases, and 17 bases lay in between. CDR3 size: 13 residues. The CDR3 nucleotides read TGTGCCAGCAGCTCCCACTTTGGTTCGTCCCAGTACTTC. Amino acids: CASSSHFGSSQYF.

This chain connects TRBV10-1 to TRBJ2-3; either TRBD1 or TRBD2 may fit D (6 bases each). Per the germline V gene, CDR1 is WNHNN and CDR2 is SYGVQD (reference sequence). Deletions cut 6 bases from V and 4 bases from J, with 14 bases between. CDR3 length: 14 amino acids. The CDR3 DNA sequence: TGCGCCAGCAGGACGGGGGCCGGAGCAGATACGCAGTATTTT. This translates into CASRTGAGADTQYF.

This clone was seen a handful of times. The rearrangement links TRBV6-6 to TRBJ1-2; D call uncertain. Germline V gene sequence: CDR1 MNHNY, CDR2 SVGAGI (reference sequence). V shed 2 bases and J shed 14 bases, with 18 bases lying between them. The CDR3 is 13 amino acids. CDR3 bases: TGTGCCAGCAGTTACCAATCCCCGGGCCATACGACCTTC. It translates to CASSYQSPGHTTF.

Worth noting for this clone: The germline gene is not matched at one end of the junction; a read error may be the cause. The chain is built from TRBV7-2 and TRBJ1-1; D is ambiguous. The CDR3 has 14 residues. CDR1 is SGHTA, CDR2 FQGNSA, per germline. CDR3 sequence: CASNLPGMNTEAFF. CDR3 DNA: TGTGCCAGCAACTTACCAGGCATGAACACTGAAGCTTTCTTT. The full variable domain, rest sourced from reference TRBV7-2 and TRBJ1-1, is GAGVSQSPSNKVTEKGKDVELRCDPISGHTALYWYRQSLGQGLEFLIYFQGNSAPDKSGLPSDRFSAERTGGSVSTLTIQRTQQEDSAVYLCASNLPGMNTEAFFGQGTRLTVV.